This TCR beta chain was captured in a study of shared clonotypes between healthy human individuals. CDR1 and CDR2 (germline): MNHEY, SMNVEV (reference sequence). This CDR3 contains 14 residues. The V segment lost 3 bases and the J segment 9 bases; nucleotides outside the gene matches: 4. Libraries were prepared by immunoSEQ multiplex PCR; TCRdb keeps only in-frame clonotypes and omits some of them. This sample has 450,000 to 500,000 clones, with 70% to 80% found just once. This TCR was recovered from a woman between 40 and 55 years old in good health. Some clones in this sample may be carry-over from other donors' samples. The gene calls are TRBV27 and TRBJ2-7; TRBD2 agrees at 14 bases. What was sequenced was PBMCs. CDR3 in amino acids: CASSLEGLAGAQYF. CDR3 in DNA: TGTGCCAGCAGTTTGGAGGGACTAGCGGGAGCGCAGTACTTC.